These 27 T cell receptor beta chains were sequenced from one sample in a study of T cell clonality in common variable immunodeficiency. Sequencing used immunoSEQ multiplex PCR; TCRdb keeps in-frame clones, though not all of them. The sample counts tens of thousands of clones, none seen once; the ten largest own approximately 0.8%. The source material was peripheral blood mononuclear cells. The receptors were gathered from a person aged 18-70 years in good health.

This clone was observed at least ten times. The read stops 3 residues short of the end of the CDR3; the missing end is completed from the germline J gene. V and J are TRBV7-9 and TRBJ1-4, with D uncertain. Germline CDR1 and CDR2: SEHNR and FQNEAQ (reference sequence). The V end was cut by 1 base, the J end by 0 bases, with 6 bases between. The CDR3 has 15 residues. CDR3 sequence: CASSLEGATNEKLFF. The CDR3 bases that were read are TGTGCCAGCAGCTTAGAGGGTGCAACTAATGAAAAA.

Ten or more counts support this clone. The junction departs from germline at one end; a sequencing error may be responsible. With the read ending 3 residues before the CDR3 end, the germline J gene is used to fill in that end. The J gene is TRBJ2-1, the V gene TRBV4-2; D gene uncertain. The CDR3 sequence is 14 residues long. Germline V gives CDR1 LGHNA, CDR2 YNFKEQ. CDR3 sequence: CASSQEIVRNEQFF. The DNA read from the CDR3 is TGCGCCAGCAGCCAAGAAATAGTTCGGAATGAG.

This clone was seen repeatedly, ten times or more. The CDR3 goes on 3 residues after the read ends, and that part is filled in from the germline J gene. V and J are TRBV5-4 and TRBJ2-7; possibly TRBD2 for D (6 bases). Germline V lookup: CDR1 SGHNT, CDR2 YYREEE (reference sequence). This CDR3 is built from 12 residues. The ends were cut back, 4 bases at V and 2 bases at J, with 7 bases in the middle. Incomplete CDR3 DNA: TGTGCCAGCAGCCGGGGGACCTACGAG. It specifies CASSRGTYE. The whole CDR3 sequence is CASSRGTYEQYF.

This clone was observed many times. Sequencing ends 3 residues short of the CDR3 end; the germline J gene provides the rest. This chain uses TRBV19 with TRBJ2-2, with 7 bases that match TRBD2. Germline values: CDR1 LNHDA, CDR2 SQIVND (reference sequence). The CDR3 contains 15 residues. Trimming cost V 3 bases and J 1 base; bases outside gene matches: 2. CDR3 bases read: TGTGCCAGTAGTATTCCTAGCGGGAACACCGGGGAG. Protein sequence: CASSIPSGNTGE. The CDR3 as a whole reads CASSIPSGNTGELFF.

This clone was seen repeatedly, ten times or more. The CDR3 goes on 3 residues after the read ends, and that part is filled in from the germline J gene. J is TRBJ2-7 and V is TRBV20-1; the match to TRBD1 covers 7 bases. V was clipped by 0 bases and J by 5 bases; unmatched bases: 10. The germline V gene encodes CDR1 DFQATT and CDR2 SNEGSKA (reference sequence). The CDR3 sequence is 15 residues long. This chain's CDR3 is CSARDPRQGFDEQYF. The sequenced CDR3 bases are TGCAGTGCTAGAGATCCGAGACAGGGTTTCGACGAG.

At least ten counts were recorded for this clone. The read ends 3 residues early relative to the CDR3; the germline J gene fills the gap. V is TRBV20-1 and J is TRBJ2-3, with 10 bases identical to TRBD2. The V gene's germline CDR1 is DFQATT and CDR2 SNEGSKA (reference sequence). The length of the CDR3 is 16 residues. Trimming at V came to 2 bases and at J to 3 bases, leaving 8 bases not matched to a gene. The DNA read from the CDR3 is TGCAGTGCTAGATCCGCCAGCGGGAGGGTAACAGATACG. Protein sequence: CSARSASGRVTDT. In full, the CDR3 is CSARSASGRVTDTQYF.

This clone was recorded many times. The read ends 3 residues early relative to the CDR3; the germline J gene fills the gap. The chain employs TRBV6-2 or TRBV6-3 and TRBJ2-7; TRBD1 is a possible D gene (5 bases). The CDR3 totals 14 residues. Trimming removed 6 bases at V and 2 bases at J, with 14 bases between. Germline CDR1 MNHEY, CDR2 SVGEGT. The part of the CDR3 DNA that was read is TGTGCCAGCAGAGAACAGGCCGGCACCTACGAG. The encoded protein is CASREQAGTYE. The full CDR3 is CASREQAGTYEQYF.

This clone was recorded at least ten times. The read finishes 3 residues shy of the CDR3 end, and the germline J gene is used to complete it. The genes are TRBV5-5 and TRBJ2-5; D is unclear. The CDR3 loop spans 14 amino acids. The germline V and J ends were trimmed by 0 bases and 0 bases, with 6 bases remaining between them. Germline V CDR1 and CDR2: SGHKS, YYEKEE (reference sequence). CDR3 bases read: TGTGCCAGCAGCTTGGATCGGTACCAAGAGACC. Translated, it gives CASSLDRYQET. The whole CDR3 is CASSLDRYQETQYF. The variable domain in full, with the rest retrieved from reference TRBV5-5 and TRBJ2-5, is DAGVTQSPTHLIKTRGQQVTLRCSPISGHKSVSWYQQVLGQGPQFIFQYYEKEERGRGNFPDRFSARQFPNYSSELNVNALLLGDSALYLCASSLDRYQETQYFGPGTRLLVL.

This clone has a count of ten or more. The read comes to an end 3 residues before the CDR3 does, leaving the germline J gene to fill in the end. The gene calls are TRBV2 and TRBJ2-1, with 8 bases aligning to TRBD2. Germline trimming cut 5 bases from V and 3 bases from J; bases unmatched to any gene: 6. CDR3 length: 15 amino acids. From germline, CDR1 is SNHLY and CDR2 FYNNEI. CDR3 in amino acids: CASSSGSADYNEQFF. CDR3 DNA (partial): TGTGCCAGCAGTAGCGGGAGCGCTGACTACAATGAG.

There are many counts of this clone. Coverage ceases 3 residues before the CDR3 finishes, and the germline J gene fills in the end. This sequence joins TRBV7-6 and TRBJ2-7, with TRBD2 matching over 7 bases. With V trimmed by 3 bases and J by 0 bases, 2 bases remained unmatched. The CDR3 totals 14 residues. The germline V gene encodes CDR1 SGHVS and CDR2 FNYEAQ. The CDR3 sequence is CASSLSGTSYEQYF. The DNA read from the CDR3 is TGTGCCAGCAGCTTGAGCGGGACCTCCTACGAG.

This clone was detected ten times or more. The CDR3 extends 3 residues past the end of the read, so its final part is completed from the germline J gene. This rearrangement joins TRBV5-4 to TRBJ2-3; D perhaps matches TRBD2 (5 bases). The CDR3 has 13 residues. V was pared by 1 base and J by 4 bases, with 7 bases between. Germline loops: CDR1 SGHNT, CDR2 YYREEE (reference sequence). The part of the CDR3 DNA that was read is TGTGCCAGCAGCTTGCCGGACTCAGATACG. Its protein product is CASSLPDSDT. The full CDR3 protein reads CASSLPDSDTQYF.

This clone was picked up many times. Read coverage stops 3 residues before the CDR3 terminus; the germline J gene supplies the remainder. The rearrangement links TRBV19 to TRBJ2-3, with D perhaps TRBD1 (7 bases). This CDR3 region has 16 residues. Deletions cut 3 bases from V and 3 bases from J, with 16 bases between. Looked up from germline, CDR1 is LNHDA and CDR2 is SQIVND (reference sequence). The sequenced CDR3 bases are TGTGCCAGTAGTATGTTCGCCAGGGGGAGGACAGATACG. This codes for CASSMFARGRTDT. The complete CDR3 protein is CASSMFARGRTDTQYF.

This clone was counted at least ten times. Coverage ceases 3 residues before the CDR3 finishes, and the germline J gene fills in the end. The J gene is TRBJ1-2, the V gene TRBV19, with a tentative D call TRBD1 (5 bases). CDR1 LNHDA and CDR2 SQIVND come from the germline V gene (reference sequence). The CDR3 spans 14 residues. The V gene lost 7 bases and the J gene lost 6 bases, with 18 bases spanning the gap. The DNA read from the CDR3 is TGTGCCAGTACTCGGGACTCTCCAAGGCATGGC. It encodes CASTRDSPRHG. In full, the CDR3 is CASTRDSPRHGYTF.

This clone was observed many times. The DNA ends 3 residues before the CDR3 does, and the rest of the CDR3 is filled in from the germline J gene. The gene calls are TRBV10-1 and TRBJ2-5, with 14 bases matching TRBD2. Trimming removed 4 bases from V and 3 bases from J; junction bases left unmatched: 4. The CDR3 is 16 amino acids. In germline, CDR1 is WNHNN, CDR2 SYGVQD (reference sequence). CDR3 bases read: TGCGCCAGCAGTGGACTAGCGGGAGGGGGAAAAGAGACC. Its translation is CASSGLAGGGKET. The full CDR3 protein is CASSGLAGGGKETQYF.

There are many counts of this clone. CDR3 DNA, as far as it was read: TGTGCCAGTAGTTGGGGGACTAGGGGGACCGGGGAG. Its protein is CASSWGTRGTGE. The whole CDR3 region reads CASSWGTRGTGELFF. The chain uses TRBV19 and TRBJ2-2; 8 bases are a match to TRBD2. From the germline J gene comes the end of the CDR3, since the read stops 3 residues before it. Germline V gene lookup returns CDR1 LNHDA and CDR2 SQIVND (reference sequence). The V segment lost 5 bases and the J segment 5 bases; nucleotides outside the gene matches: 7. The CDR3 loop spans 15 amino acids.

This clone was seen at least ten times. The read falls 3 residues short of the CDR3 end, and the missing part is taken from the germline J gene. This chain links TRBV5-4 with TRBJ1-1; TRBD1 matches 7 bases. The CDR3 is 14 amino acids. The germline V gene encodes CDR1 SGHNT and CDR2 YYREEE (reference sequence). Trimming took 4 bases from V and 6 from J; bases not matched to a gene: 9. The chain's CDR3 is CASSRQGAGSEAFF. Partial CDR3 DNA: TGTGCCAGCAGCCGACAGGGTGCGGGCTCTGAA.

This clone was recorded at least ten times. Partial CDR3 DNA: TGCAGTGCTAGACAATCCGGGACAGGGAACACCGGGGAG. Its translation: CSARQSGTGNTGE. The entire CDR3 is CSARQSGTGNTGELFF. This chain connects TRBV20-1 to TRBJ2-2; the match to TRBD1 covers 8 bases. The read comes to an end 3 residues before the CDR3 does, leaving the germline J gene to fill in the end. CDR1 and CDR2 (germline): DFQATT, SNEGSKA (reference sequence). CDR3 length equals 16 residues. The V segment lost 2 bases and the J segment 1 base; nucleotides outside the gene matches: 6.

This clone has at least ten counts. The read ends 3 residues early relative to the CDR3; the germline J gene fills the gap. V usage is TRBV5-1 and J usage is TRBJ2-3; 7 bases are a match to TRBD2. Looked up from germline, CDR1 is SGHRS and CDR2 is YFSETQ. V was clipped by 4 bases and J by 4 bases; unmatched bases: 12. CDR3 length: 16 amino acids. CDR3 sequence: CASSQAGRVSSDTQYF. The sequenced part of the CDR3 DNA is TGCGCCAGCAGCCAGGCGGGGAGGGTTTCTTCAGATACG.

This clone was observed many times. The CDR3 end is not reached by the read, which stops 3 residues before it; the germline J gene fills it in. The chain has TRBV30 and TRBJ2-2; 8 bases fit TRBD2. V shed 1 base, J shed 4 bases, and the junction held 2 bases outside the gene matches. Germline CDR1 and CDR2: GTSNPN and SVGIG (reference sequence). The CDR3 is 14 amino acids. CDR3 residues: CAWSAGLATGELFF. The sequenced part of the CDR3 DNA is TGTGCCTGGAGTGCTGGACTAGCCACCGGGGAG.

Ten or more counts support this clone. This chain's CDR3 is CASSELRGPSNEQFF. The sequenced CDR3 bases are TGTGCCAGCAGTGAACTCAGGGGGCCTAGCAATGAG. This chain links TRBV2 with TRBJ2-1; 8 bases align to TRBD1. The read finishes 3 residues shy of the CDR3 end, and the germline J gene is used to complete it. This CDR3 spans 15 amino acids. With V trimmed by 2 bases and J by 6 bases, 6 bases remained unmatched. The germline gives CDR1 SNHLY, CDR2 FYNNEI.

This clone was counted at least ten times. The read ends 3 residues before the CDR3 terminus; that terminus is restored from the germline J gene. The V and J genes are TRBV5-1 and TRBJ2-1, with D perhaps matching TRBD1 (6 bases). CDR1 is SGHRS and CDR2 is YFSETQ in the germline V gene. The CDR3 is made up of 16 amino acids. Trimming shortened V by 1 base and J by 7 bases, and 18 bases separated the two germline ends. The part of the CDR3 DNA that was read is TGCGCCAGCAGCTTGAGGCAGGGGCTAAAGAGAAATGAG. Amino acids: CASSLRQGLKRNE. The CDR3 reads in full as CASSLRQGLKRNEQFF.

This clone was seen ten or more times. The read terminates 3 residues before the CDR3 end, so the remaining end is supplied by the germline J gene. The rearrangement joins TRBV5-3 to TRBJ2-3, with a weak D call TRBD1 (6 bases). TRBV5-3 is an open reading frame, and its role is uncertain. The CDR3 is 15 amino acids. V lost 5 bases, J lost 3 bases, and 16 bases lay in between. CDR3 loop: CARRSGQDATDTQYF. CDR3 DNA (partial): TGTGCCAGAAGATCGGGACAAGACGCGACAGATACG.

This clone was seen many times. The read falls 3 residues short of the CDR3 end, and the missing part is taken from the germline J gene. The genes are TRBV5-5 and TRBJ2-5; tentatively, D is TRBD1 (6 bases). The CDR3 spans 15 residues. Germline CDR1 SGHKS, CDR2 YYEKEE (reference sequence). With 4 bases removed from V and 4 bases from J, the gap between germline ends came to 17 bases. Incomplete CDR3 DNA: TGTGCCAGCAGCCGGATCCATCAGGGGCTAGAGACC. Translating gives CASSRIHQGLET. The full CDR3 reads CASSRIHQGLETQYF.

This clone was observed many times. The read ends 3 residues shy of where the CDR3 ends; the end is completed using the germline J gene. V gene TRBV19 combines with J gene TRBJ2-7; D is perhaps TRBD2 (7 bases). V gave up 4 bases and J gave up 2 bases, with 18 bases separating them. The CDR3 is 16 amino acids. Germline V gene sequence: CDR1 LNHDA, CDR2 SQIVND (reference sequence). The DNA read from the CDR3 is TGTGCCAGTAGTAAAGCGATGGGGGGGCCCGCCTACGAG. This codes for CASSKAMGGPAYE. The whole CDR3 protein is CASSKAMGGPAYEQYF.

This clone was picked up many times. The read falls 3 residues short of the CDR3 end, and the missing part is taken from the germline J gene. V usage is TRBV19 and J usage is TRBJ2-3, with 7 nucleotides matching TRBD1. There are 17 residues in the CDR3. Germline loops: CDR1 LNHDA, CDR2 SQIVND (reference sequence). V shed 2 bases, J shed 2 bases, and the junction held 10 bases outside the gene matches. Incomplete CDR3 DNA: TGTGCCAGTAGTATATCATCGGGGACAGTCTACACAGATACG. Translating it yields CASSISSGTVYTDT. Given in full, the CDR3 is CASSISSGTVYTDTQYF.

This clone showed up many times. The CDR3 end is not reached by the read, which stops 3 residues before it; the germline J gene fills it in. The chain carries TRBV12-3 or TRBV12-4 and TRBJ2-1; 11 bases fit TRBD1. The CDR3 has 18 amino acids. With 6 bases clipped from V and 7 bases from J, the junction kept 17 bases outside the gene matches. The sequenced CDR3 bases are TGTGCCAGCAGCCGTGGACAGGGGGCGCGATTTCGTCTGAATGAG. Translation: CASSRGQGARFRLNE. The CDR3 reads in full as CASSRGQGARFRLNEQFF.

The sample holds many counts of this clone. Read coverage stops 3 residues before the CDR3 terminus; the germline J gene supplies the remainder. The rearrangement uses TRBV20-1 and TRBJ1-3, with 7 nucleotides matching TRBD1. The CDR3 length is 14 residues. Germline V lookup: CDR1 DFQATT, CDR2 SNEGSKA (reference sequence). V trimming: 5 bases; J trimming: 4 bases; junction bases outside the gene matches: 8. CDR3 protein: CSAPKGALGNTIYF. The covered CDR3 bases are TGCAGTGCTCCGAAGGGGGCGCTAGGAAACACC.